This record looks at one T cell receptor (beta chain) sequence and its context. Original processing methods: It was from reference gene primer amplification that nucleated cell counts were estimated. Data came from immunoSEQ multiplex PCR; TCRdb stores just in-frame clones and leaves some out. The DNA gave D and trimming, while V, J and clone size come from that table. The sample yields approximately 410,000 clones, about nine tenths seen once. This entry is derived from a study of blood T cell repertoires in COVID-19. Whole-study context: The study drew acute and convalescent COVID-19 samples from the United States, Italy and Spain. Sources were T cells, B-cell-depleted T cells, or PBMCs; the material itself was cDNA or gDNA.

This CDR3 has 15 residues. Germline CDR1 reads LNHDA; CDR2 reads SQIVND (reference sequence). The V and J ends lost 3 bases and 2 bases, in that order; junction bases with no gene match: 3. Sequencing used peripheral blood. The TCR originated in a woman in her twenties or thirties with active or convalescent COVID-19. This chain uses TRBV19 with TRBJ2-7, with 11 bases lining up with TRBD2. The CDR3 DNA reads as TGTGCCAGTAGTATCGGGACTAGCGGAACCTACGAGCAGTACTTC. Its translation: CASSIGTSGTYEQYF.